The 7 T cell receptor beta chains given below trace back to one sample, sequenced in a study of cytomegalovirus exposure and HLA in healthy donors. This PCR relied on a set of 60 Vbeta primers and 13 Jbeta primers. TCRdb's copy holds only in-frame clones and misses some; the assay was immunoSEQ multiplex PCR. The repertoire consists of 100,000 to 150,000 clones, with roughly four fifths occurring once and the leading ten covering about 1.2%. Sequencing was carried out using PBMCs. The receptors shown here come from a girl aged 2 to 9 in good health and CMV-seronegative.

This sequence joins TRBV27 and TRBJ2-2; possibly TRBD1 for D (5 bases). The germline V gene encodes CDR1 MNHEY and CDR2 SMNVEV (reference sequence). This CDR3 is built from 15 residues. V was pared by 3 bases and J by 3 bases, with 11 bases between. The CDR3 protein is CASSLSRVDTGELFF. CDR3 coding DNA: TGTGCCAGCAGTTTGAGCAGGGTGGACACCGGGGAGCTGTTTTTT.

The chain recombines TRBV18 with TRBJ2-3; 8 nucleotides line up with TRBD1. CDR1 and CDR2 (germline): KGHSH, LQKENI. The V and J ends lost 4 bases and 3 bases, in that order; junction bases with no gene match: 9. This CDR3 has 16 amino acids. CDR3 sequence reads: CASSQGQGGRTDTQYF. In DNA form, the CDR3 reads TGTGCCAGCTCACAAGGACAGGGTGGAAGAACAGATACGCAGTATTTT.

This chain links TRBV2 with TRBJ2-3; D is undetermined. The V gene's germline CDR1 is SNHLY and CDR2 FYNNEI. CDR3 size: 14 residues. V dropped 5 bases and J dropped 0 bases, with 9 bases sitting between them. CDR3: CASSKFTSTDTQYF. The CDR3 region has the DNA TGTGCCAGCAGTAAATTTACTAGCACAGATACGCAGTATTTT.

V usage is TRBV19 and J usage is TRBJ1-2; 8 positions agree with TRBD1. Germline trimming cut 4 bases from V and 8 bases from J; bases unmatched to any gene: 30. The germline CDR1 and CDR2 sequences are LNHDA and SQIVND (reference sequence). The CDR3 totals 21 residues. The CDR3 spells CASSTKHRQTGAPKEGEGYTF. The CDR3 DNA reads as TGTGCCAGTAGTACAAAACACCGTCAGACAGGGGCCCCAAAGGAGGGGGAGGGCTACACCTTC.

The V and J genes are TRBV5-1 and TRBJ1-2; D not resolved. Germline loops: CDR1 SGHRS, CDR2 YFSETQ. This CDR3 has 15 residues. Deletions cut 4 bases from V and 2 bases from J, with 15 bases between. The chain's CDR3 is CASSRPEPGNYGYTF. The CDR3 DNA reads TGCGCCAGCAGCCGTCCCGAACCGGGGAACTATGGCTACACCTTC.

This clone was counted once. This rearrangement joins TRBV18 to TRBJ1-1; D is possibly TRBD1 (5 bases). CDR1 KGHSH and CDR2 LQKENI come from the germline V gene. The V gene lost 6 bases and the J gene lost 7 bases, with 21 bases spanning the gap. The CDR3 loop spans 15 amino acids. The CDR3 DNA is TGTGCCAGCTCCGGGAAAGATTTTGGGAGGGGTGAAGCTTTCTTT. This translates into CASSGKDFGRGEAFF. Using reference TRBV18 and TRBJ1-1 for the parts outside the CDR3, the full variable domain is NAGVMQNPRHLVRRRGQEARLRCSPMKGHSHVYWYRQLPEEGLKFMVYLQKENIIDESGMPKERFSAEFPKEGPSILRIQQVVRGDSAAYFCASSGKDFGRGEAFFGQGTRLTVV.

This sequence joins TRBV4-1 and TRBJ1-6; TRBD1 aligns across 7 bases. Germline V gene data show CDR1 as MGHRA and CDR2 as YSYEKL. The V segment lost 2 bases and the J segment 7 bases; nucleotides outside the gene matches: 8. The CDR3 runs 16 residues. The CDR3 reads CASSQLPGTENSPLHF. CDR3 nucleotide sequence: TGCGCCAGCAGCCAACTGCCGGGGACAGAGAATTCACCCCTCCACTTT.